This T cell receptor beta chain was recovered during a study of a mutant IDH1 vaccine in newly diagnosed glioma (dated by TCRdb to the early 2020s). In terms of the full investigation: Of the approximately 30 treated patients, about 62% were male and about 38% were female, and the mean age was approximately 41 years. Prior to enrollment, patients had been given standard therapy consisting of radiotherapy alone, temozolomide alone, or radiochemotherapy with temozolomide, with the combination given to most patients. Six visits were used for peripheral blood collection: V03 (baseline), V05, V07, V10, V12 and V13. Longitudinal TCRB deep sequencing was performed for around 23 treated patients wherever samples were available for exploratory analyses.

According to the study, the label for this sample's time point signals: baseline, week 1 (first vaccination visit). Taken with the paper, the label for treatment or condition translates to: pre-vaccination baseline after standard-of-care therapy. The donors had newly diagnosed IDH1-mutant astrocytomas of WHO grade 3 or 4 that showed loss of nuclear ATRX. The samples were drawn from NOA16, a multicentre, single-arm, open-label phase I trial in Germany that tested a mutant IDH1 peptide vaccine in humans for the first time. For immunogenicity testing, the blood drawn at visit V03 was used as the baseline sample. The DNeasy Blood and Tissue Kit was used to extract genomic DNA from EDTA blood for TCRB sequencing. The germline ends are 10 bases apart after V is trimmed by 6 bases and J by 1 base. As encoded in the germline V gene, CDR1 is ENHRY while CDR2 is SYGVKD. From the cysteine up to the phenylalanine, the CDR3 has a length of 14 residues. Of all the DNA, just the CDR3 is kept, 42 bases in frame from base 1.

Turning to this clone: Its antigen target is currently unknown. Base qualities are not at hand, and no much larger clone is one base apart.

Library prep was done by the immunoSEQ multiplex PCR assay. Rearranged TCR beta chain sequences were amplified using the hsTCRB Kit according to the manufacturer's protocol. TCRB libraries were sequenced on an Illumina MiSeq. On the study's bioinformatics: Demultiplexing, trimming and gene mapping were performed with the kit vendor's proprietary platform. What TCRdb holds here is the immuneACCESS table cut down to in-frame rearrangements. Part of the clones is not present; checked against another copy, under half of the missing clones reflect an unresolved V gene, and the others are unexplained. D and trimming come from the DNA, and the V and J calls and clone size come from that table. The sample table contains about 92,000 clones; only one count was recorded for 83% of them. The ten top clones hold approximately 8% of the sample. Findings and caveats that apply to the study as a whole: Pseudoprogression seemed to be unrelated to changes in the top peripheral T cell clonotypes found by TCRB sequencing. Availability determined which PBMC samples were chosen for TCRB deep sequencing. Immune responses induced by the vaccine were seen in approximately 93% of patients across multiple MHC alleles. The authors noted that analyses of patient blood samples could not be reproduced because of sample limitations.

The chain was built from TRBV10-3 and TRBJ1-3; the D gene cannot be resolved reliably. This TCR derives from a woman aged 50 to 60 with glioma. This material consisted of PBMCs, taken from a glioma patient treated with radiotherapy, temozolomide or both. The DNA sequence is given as TGTGCCATCAGGCGAGCAGAGTCTGGAAACACCATATATTTT. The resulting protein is CAIRRAESGNTIYF.